The 25 T cell receptor beta chains below all came from one sample that was sequenced in a study of blood T cells in healthy people across ages. A second about 7 to 12 cycle PCR used barcoded and J-beta primers. TCRdb re-called the 5' RACE reads through MiXCR, storing one row per CDR3 protein. The sample consists of 1.5 million or so distinct CDR3 sequences, 35% to 45% of them appearing once. The sequenced material came from blood. The receptor source for this set is a woman between 18 and 29 years old in good health.

The chain carries TRBV12-3 or TRBV12-4 and TRBJ1-2; D is unclear. Trimming took 6 bases from V and 13 from J, leaving 30 bases between them. CDR3 length equals 16 residues. The CDR3 loop is CASRSSLLQEASSSTF. For the CDR3, the DNA is TGTGCCAGCAGATCTTCACTTCTGCAGGAGGCAAGTAGTAGCACCTTC.

In this sample, this clonotype turned up a few times. V is TRBV2 and J is TRBJ2-2; D remains ambiguous. Germline assignment: CDR1 SNHLY and CDR2 FYNNEI. CDR3 length: 14 residues. V lost 6 bases to trimming and J lost 0 bases, with 8 bases between them. The CDR3 is CASRLGPNTGELFF. The CDR3 coding sequence is TGTGCCAGCAGGCTCGGGCCGAACACCGGGGAGCTGTTTTTT.

The chain recombines TRBV2 with TRBJ1-4, with D possibly matching TRBD1 (6 bases). Between the trimmed V and J ends, which lost 3 bases and 8 bases, there was a span of 19 bases. Germline V lookup: CDR1 SNHLY, CDR2 FYNNEI. The CDR3 has 16 amino acids. CDR3 amino acids: CASSEGRGRVSEKLFF. DNA of the CDR3: TGTGCCAGCAGTGAGGGCAGGGGCAGGGTTTCGGAAAAACTGTTTTTT.

The chain links TRBV20-1 to TRBJ2-2; D uncertain. The CDR3 contains 15 residues. Germline-derived CDR1 and CDR2 are DFQATT and SNEGSKA (reference sequence). V was cut by 5 bases and J by 1 base, with 14 bases left in between. Here the CDR3 reads CSALHRGVNTGELFF. The DNA for the CDR3 is TGCAGTGCTCTTCACCGCGGCGTGAACACCGGGGAGCTGTTTTTT.

This clonotype was found a few times. The chain is built from TRBV20-1 and TRBJ2-5; 14 nucleotides agree with TRBD2. V shed 6 bases and J 7 bases; nucleotides not matched to a gene: 1. The CDR3 runs to 12 residues. CDR1 and CDR2 (germline): DFQATT, SNEGSKA (reference sequence). The CDR3 loop is CSAGLAGGTQYF. CDR3 sequence (DNA): TGCAGTGCCGGACTAGCGGGAGGGACCCAGTACTTC.

This chain uses TRBV7-2 with TRBJ1-5, with a possible D match to TRBD1 (5 bases). This CDR3 is built from 17 residues. Germline lookup yields CDR1 SGHTA and CDR2 FQGNSA. V lost 5 bases, J lost 4 bases, and 21 bases lay in between. The CDR3 is CASSRGWGEFWNQPQHF. In DNA, the CDR3 is TGTGCCAGCAGCCGAGGATGGGGGGAATTTTGGAATCAGCCCCAGCATTTT.

This clonotype was counted a few times. The V gene is TRBV6-5, the J gene TRBJ2-3; D possibly corresponds to TRBD2 (6 bases). V lost 6 bases, J lost 4 bases, and 11 bases lay in between. The length of the CDR3 is 13 residues. Germline V lookup: CDR1 MNHEY, CDR2 SVGAGI. The CDR3 region is CASRGTPPDTQYF. CDR3 DNA sequence: TGTGCCAGCAGGGGGACTCCGCCAGATACGCAGTATTTT.

This clonotype was counted between two and nine times. This chain connects TRBV27 to TRBJ2-3, with D unclear. Between the trimmed V and J ends, which lost 6 bases and 8 bases, there was a span of 12 bases. The CDR3 has 12 amino acids. Germline loops: CDR1 MNHEY, CDR2 SMNVEV (reference sequence). The CDR3 DNA reads TGTGCCAGCAGAACCTCAGTGGGTACGCAGTATTTT. This translates into CASRTSVGTQYF.

This clonotype has only a few counts. This sequence joins TRBV27 and TRBJ2-3, with a tentative D call TRBD2 (6 bases). V lost 4 bases to trimming and J lost 6 bases, with 11 bases between them. The CDR3 runs 13 residues. Germline V gives CDR1 MNHEY, CDR2 SMNVEV (reference sequence). The CDR3 bases are TGTGCCAGCAGTTCAACTAGCCAGGATACGCAGTATTTT. Encoded protein: CASSSTSQDTQYF.

There are a few counts of this clonotype. The chain combines TRBV20-1 with TRBJ2-1, with 12 bases lining up with TRBD1. This CDR3 spans 16 amino acids. Germline V gene sequence: CDR1 DFQATT, CDR2 SNEGSKA (reference sequence). V shed 6 bases and J 8 bases; nucleotides not matched to a gene: 14. CDR3 in DNA: TGCAGTGCCCCAAGGAACCCGGGACAGGGGGCCGATGAGCAGTTCTTC. It codes for CSAPRNPGQGADEQFF.

This clonotype was seen only a few times. The chain carries TRBV12-3 or TRBV12-4 and TRBJ2-7; 7 bases match TRBD2. V gave up 2 bases and J gave up 5 bases; unmatched junction bases: 6. The CDR3 has 14 amino acids. In DNA, the CDR3 is TGTGCCAGCAGTTTAACGGGAGGAGTGAACGAGCAGTACTTC. It yields the protein CASSLTGGVNEQYF.

As concerns this clonotype: It may be a read error: a sequence one base away is much more abundant. The CDR3: CASSAWDGAYEQYF. Written as DNA, the CDR3 is TGTGCCAGCAGCGCCTGGGACGGAGCCTACGAGCAGTACTTC. J is TRBJ2-4 and V is TRBV5-6; D may correspond to TRBD1 or TRBD2 (5 bases each). The J call may be wrong; the DNA end is better matched by TRBJ2-7. The CDR3 is 14 amino acids. The germline CDR1 and CDR2 sequences are SGHDT and YYEEEE.

Concerning this clonotype: A read error may produce the germline difference seen at one junction end. V and J are TRBV20-1 and TRBJ2-3; D perhaps matches TRBD2 (6 bases). In germline, CDR1 is DFQATT, CDR2 SNEGSKA (reference sequence). CDR3 length: 15 residues. Written as DNA, the CDR3 is TGCAGTGCGAGAGCGGAGGGTCACAGCACAGATACGCAGTATTTT. It is translated as CSARAEGHSTDTQYF.

This clonotype was detected a few times. The chain carries TRBV6-2 or TRBV6-3 and TRBJ2-1; D unresolved. Looked up from germline, CDR1 is MNHEY and CDR2 is SVGEGT. This CDR3 has 14 amino acids. V was trimmed by 6 bases and J by 0 bases, leaving 9 bases between them. The CDR3 coding sequence is TGTGCCAGCAGCCCGATGAGCTCCTACAATGAGCAGTTCTTC. Translated: CASSPMSSYNEQFF.

In this sample, this clonotype turned up a few times. The rearrangement joins TRBV13 to TRBJ2-5; 7 nucleotides align to TRBD1. The CDR3 has 14 amino acids. Germline V lookup: CDR1 PRHDT, CDR2 FYEKMQ (reference sequence). V shed 5 bases and J 4 bases; nucleotides not matched to a gene: 7. CDR3 sequence (DNA): TGTGCCAGCAGCCCCAGGGGGAATACAGAGACCCAGTACTTC. Residues: CASSPRGNTETQYF.

In this sample, this clonotype turned up a few times. This chain connects TRBV5-6 to TRBJ2-7, with unresolved D. The V end was cut by 2 bases, the J end by 2 bases, with 17 bases between. The CDR3 length is 16 residues. Germline CDR1 SGHDT, CDR2 YYEEEE. The CDR3 region is CASSFLTGTVTYEQYF. The DNA for the CDR3 is TGTGCCAGCAGCTTCCTTACCGGAACAGTCACCTACGAGCAGTACTTC.

The chain has TRBV5-6 and TRBJ1-2; D is unclear. The CDR3 contains 12 residues. Per germline, CDR1 SGHDT and CDR2 YYEEEE. The V gene lost 4 bases and the J gene lost 7 bases, with 11 bases spanning the gap. Here the CDR3 reads CASSISEVGYTF. Here the CDR3 DNA reads TGTGCCAGCAGCATCTCCGAGGTTGGCTACACCTTC.

V usage is TRBV20-1 and J usage is TRBJ2-7, with D unclear. Germline CDR1 and CDR2: DFQATT and SNEGSKA (reference sequence). Trimming took off 0 bases at V and 3 bases at J, with 12 bases between the two ends. The CDR3 contains 14 residues. The CDR3 spells CSARDPNAFYEQYF. The CDR3, as DNA: TGCAGTGCTAGAGATCCGAATGCTTTCTACGAGCAGTACTTC.

J is TRBJ2-1 and V is TRBV6-5, with 9 nucleotides matching TRBD2. The V segment lost 2 bases and the J segment 4 bases; nucleotides outside the gene matches: 6. Germline assignment: CDR1 MNHEY and CDR2 SVGAGI. The CDR3 spans 16 residues. CDR3 nucleotides: TGTGCCAGCAGTTACGGGAGGACTAGCGCTTACAATGAGCAGTTCTTC. Amino acid sequence: CASSYGRTSAYNEQFF.

This chain joins TRBV4-2 and TRBJ2-1; TRBD2 is a possible D gene (5 bases). V was cut by 5 bases and J by 1 base, with 15 bases left in between. The germline V gene encodes CDR1 LGHNA and CDR2 YNFKEQ. The CDR3 sequence is 16 residues long. Here the CDR3 reads CASSLARQPSYNEQFF. The CDR3, as DNA: TGTGCCAGCAGCTTAGCGCGTCAGCCTTCCTACAATGAGCAGTTCTTC.

This clonotype turned up a few times. The chain links TRBV5-1 to TRBJ2-1, with TRBD2 identical over 8 bases. CDR3 size: 14 residues. With 7 bases clipped from V and 0 bases from J, the junction kept 3 bases outside the gene matches. Per the germline V gene, CDR1 is SGHRS and CDR2 is YFSETQ. The CDR3 coding sequence is TGCGCCAGCGCACTAGCGGCCTCCTACAATGAGCAGTTCTTC. As protein: CASALAASYNEQFF.

The chain combines TRBV7-2 with TRBJ1-2; D uncertain. Germline CDR1 is SGHTA and CDR2 is FQGNSA. The V and J ends lost 5 bases and 3 bases respectively, with 13 bases between them. This CDR3 contains 14 residues. In nucleotides, the CDR3 is TGTGCCAGCAGCCGTCGGACCCGGGACTATGGCTACACCTTC. Translation: CASSRRTRDYGYTF.

V and J are TRBV7-3 and TRBJ2-1; D unclear. The CDR3 totals 13 residues. Germline assignment: CDR1 SGHTA and CDR2 FQGTGA. The germline V and J ends were trimmed by 5 bases and 10 bases, with 15 bases remaining between them. CDR3 residues: CASSTQPGSEQFF. The DNA for the CDR3 is TGTGCCAGCAGCACTCAGCCTGGCAGCGAGCAGTTCTTC.

A word on this clonotype: This may be a read error: a much more frequent sequence differs by one nucleotide. This chain's CDR3 is CASSLGQEANYCYTF. The CDR3 region has the DNA TGTGCCAGCAGCTTAGGACAGGAGGCAAACTATTGCTACACCTTC. The V call is TRBV7-9, the J call TRBJ1-2; perhaps TRBD1 as D (6 bases). The CDR3 runs 15 residues. Germline V lookup: CDR1 SEHNR, CDR2 FQNEAQ (reference sequence).

About this clonotype itself: At one end the junction does not follow the germline gene, possibly because of a read error. This sequence joins TRBV2 and TRBJ2-1; 12 bases match TRBD2. The CDR3 is made up of 16 amino acids. Germline lookup yields CDR1 SNHLY and CDR2 FYNNEI. CDR3 loop: CTSSEWATSGSNEQFF. As DNA, the CDR3 is TGTACCAGCAGTGAATGGGCGACTAGCGGGAGCAATGAGCAGTTCTTC.